The rows below give T cell receptor beta chains drawn from one sample of a study of cytomegalovirus exposure and HLA in healthy donors. The data were produced by immunoSEQ multiplex PCR, yet TCRdb's version contains in-frame clones alone and is incomplete. The sample carries under 200,000 clones, 80% to 85% recorded once. Specimen: PBMCs. These receptor sequences come from a woman under 30 in good health and CMV-seronegative. Each CDR3 is given with its conserved first and last residue. The D gene is left open where the match is weak. Clone size appears in some rows only: once, few, many, or a class for an expanded clone.

length,D,size,J,V,DNA,CDR3
13,-,few,TRBJ2-7,TRBV4-3,TGCGCCAGCAGCCAAACCGGAGCGTCCGAGCAGTACTTC,CASSQTGASEQYF
15,TRBD2,-,TRBJ2-5,TRBV28,TGTGCCAGCAGTTCGGGAGGAGACTTTCAAGAGACCCAGTACTTC,CASSSGGDFQETQYF
15,TRBD2,-,TRBJ2-3,TRBV28,TGTGCCAGCAGTGATGGGACTAGCGGGAGGTATACGCAGTATTTT,CASSDGTSGRYTQYF
15,TRBD1,-,TRBJ2-1,TRBV28,TGTGCCAGCAGTGAGGGGACAGGGGGCTGGGATGAGCAGTTCTTC,CASSEGTGGWDEQFF
15,TRBD1,-,TRBJ1-5,TRBV10-2,TGCGCCAGCAGTGAGACAGGGGTAAGCAATCAGCCCCAGCATTTT,CASSETGVSNQPQHF
16,-,-,TRBJ1-1,TRBV27,TGTGCCAGCAGTTTATCTCCCGGGGGAGTGAACACTGAAGCTTTCTTT,CASSLSPGGVNTEAFF
15,TRBD1,-,TRBJ2-7,TRBV6-5,TGTGCCAGCAGTTACTCAGGACAGGGGGCCCACGAGCAGTACTTC,CASSYSGQGAHEQYF
15,-,-,TRBJ2-1,TRBV28,TGTGCCAGCAGTTCTGAACAGGTATTCTACAATGAGCAGTTCTTC,CASSSEQVFYNEQFF
13,TRBD2,-,TRBJ2-1,TRBV19,TGTGCCAGTAGGAGGAGCGGGAATAATGAGCAGTTCTTC,CASRRSGNNEQFF
17,TRBD2,-,TRBJ2-1,TRBV5-1,TGCGCCAGCAGCTCGGGACTAGCGGCGTCCTCCTACAATGAGCAGTTCTTC,CASSSGLAASSYNEQFF
17,TRBD2,-,TRBJ2-1,TRBV7-6,TGTGCCAGCAGCTTACCGACTAGCGGGAGGAAAGGCAATGAGCAGTTCTTC,CASSLPTSGRKGNEQFF
16,TRBD1,-,TRBJ2-2,TRBV11-3,TGTGCCAGCAGTTCGGGACAGGGGGCGCTTCACGGGGAGCTGTTTTTT,CASSSGQGALHGELFF
16,-,-,TRBJ1-1,TRBV9,TGTGCCAGCAGCGTAGTTAGTGGGGGGGGCAACACTGAAGCTTTCTTT,CASSVVSGGGNTEAFF
15,-,-,TRBJ2-7,TRBV6-5,TGTGCCAGCAGTTTAGACACCCCGGTGGTATACGAGCAGTACTTC,CASSLDTPVVYEQYF
14,-,-,TRBJ2-5,TRBV6-1,TGTGCCAGCATCCTCGGAGGGGCGGGGGAGACCCAGTACTTC,CASILGGAGETQYF
15,TRBD1,-,TRBJ1-1,TRBV30,TGTGCCTGGAGTAGTTCCGGACAGGGGAGGACTGAAGCTTTCTTT,CAWSSSGQGRTEAFF
13,TRBD1,-,TRBJ1-3,TRBV29-1,TGCAGCGTGGACAGGGGTGGTGGAAACACCATATATTTT,CSVDRGGGNTIYF
17,TRBD1,once,TRBJ1-3,TRBV30,TGTGCCTGGAGTGAACGAGGGACAGTGCGCTCTGGAAACACCATATATTTT,CAWSERGTVRSGNTIYF
15,-,-,TRBJ2-6,TRBV6-5,TGTGCCAGCAGTTACAGGGGCTCTGGGGCCAACGTCCTGACTTTC,CASSYRGSGANVLTF
15,-,-,TRBJ1-1,TRBV28,TGTGCCAGCAGTCCCGGGAGGATCCTGGGGACTGAAGCTTTCTTT,CASSPGRILGTEAFF
14,TRBD1,-,TRBJ1-2,TRBV27,TGTGCCAGCGCTTTCGGACAGGGAGACTATGGCTACACCTTC,CASAFGQGDYGYTF
12,-,-,TRBJ2-7,TRBV30,TGTGCCTGGAGCCGGGAGCTCTACGAGCAGTACTTC,CAWSRELYEQYF
14,-,few,TRBJ1-1,TRBV21-1,TGTGCCAGCAGCTCAGCAGCGGTCAACACTGAAGCTTTCTTT,CASSSAAVNTEAFF
13,-,once,TRBJ2-5,TRBV29-1,TGCAGCGTTGATGGCGGGACCGTAGGGACCCAGTACTTC,CSVDGGTVGTQYF
15,-,-,TRBJ1-2,TRBV28,TGTGCCAGCACCCGTACAGGGTTCGCTAACTATGGCTACACCTTC,CASTRTGFANYGYTF